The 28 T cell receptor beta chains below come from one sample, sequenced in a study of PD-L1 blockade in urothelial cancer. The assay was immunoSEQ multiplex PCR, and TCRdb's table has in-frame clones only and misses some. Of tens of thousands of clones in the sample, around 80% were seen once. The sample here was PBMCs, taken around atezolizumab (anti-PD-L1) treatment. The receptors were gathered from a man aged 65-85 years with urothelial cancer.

CDR3 region: CASSLAGVSETQYF. The CDR3 nucleotides are TGTGCCAGCAGCTTAGCGGGAGTAAGTGAGACCCAGTACTTC. The V call is TRBV13, the J call TRBJ2-5, with a tentative D call TRBD2 (6 bases). The CDR3 has 14 amino acids. V lost 1 base and J lost 5, with 11 bases in between. Germline CDR1 is PRHDT and CDR2 is FYEKMQ (reference sequence). Using reference TRBV13 and TRBJ2-5 for the parts outside the CDR3, the full variable domain is AAGVIQSPRHLIKEKRETATLKCYPIPRHDTVYWYQQGPGQDPQFLISFYEKMQSDKGSIPDRFSAQQFSDYHSELNMSSLELGDSALYFCASSLAGVSETQYFGPGTRLLVL.

The CDR3 loop is CAGTSGRYPSYEQYF. In DNA, the CDR3 is TGTGCCGGGACTAGCGGGAGGTACCCCTCCTACGAGCAGTACTTC. The chain joins TRBV30 to TRBJ2-7, with TRBD2 matching 15 bases. The CDR3 covers 15 residues. J gave up 0 bases and V 8 bases, and 5 bases lay outside the gene matches. Germline V lookup: CDR1 GTSNPN, CDR2 SVGIG (reference sequence).

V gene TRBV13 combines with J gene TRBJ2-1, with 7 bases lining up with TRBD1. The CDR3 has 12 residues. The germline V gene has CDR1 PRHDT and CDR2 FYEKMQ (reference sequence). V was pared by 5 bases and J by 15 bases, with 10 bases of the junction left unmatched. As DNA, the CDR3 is TGTGCCAGCAGCAGTCGACAGGGTTCACCGTTCTTC. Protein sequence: CASSSRQGSPFF.

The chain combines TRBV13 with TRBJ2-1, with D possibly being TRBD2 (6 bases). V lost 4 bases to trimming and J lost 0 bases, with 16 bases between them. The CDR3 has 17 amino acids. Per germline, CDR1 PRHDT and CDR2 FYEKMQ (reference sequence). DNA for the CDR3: TGTGCCAGCAGCTCCTTTAGCGGTAGCGGCTCCTACAATGAGCAGTTCTTC. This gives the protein CASSSFSGSGSYNEQFF.

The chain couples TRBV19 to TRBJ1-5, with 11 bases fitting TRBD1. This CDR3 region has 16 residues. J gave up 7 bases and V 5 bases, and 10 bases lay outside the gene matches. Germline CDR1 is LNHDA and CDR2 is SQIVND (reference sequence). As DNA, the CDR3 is TGTGCCAGTAGTCTCACCGGGACAGGGGGTTTCCAGCCCCAGCATTTT. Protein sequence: CASSLTGTGGFQPQHF. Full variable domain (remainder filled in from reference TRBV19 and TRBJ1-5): DGGITQSPKYLFRKEGQNVTLSCEQNLNHDAMYWYRQDPGQGLRLIYYSQIVNDFQKGDIAEGYSVSREKKESFPLTVTSAQKNPTAFYLCASSLTGTGGFQPQHFGDGTRLSIL.

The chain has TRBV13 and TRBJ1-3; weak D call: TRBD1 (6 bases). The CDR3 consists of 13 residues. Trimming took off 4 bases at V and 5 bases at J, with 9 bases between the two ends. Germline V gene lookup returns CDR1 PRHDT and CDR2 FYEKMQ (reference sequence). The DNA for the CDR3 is TGTGCCAGCAGCTGGGGACATCGAAACACCATATATTTT. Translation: CASSWGHRNTIYF.

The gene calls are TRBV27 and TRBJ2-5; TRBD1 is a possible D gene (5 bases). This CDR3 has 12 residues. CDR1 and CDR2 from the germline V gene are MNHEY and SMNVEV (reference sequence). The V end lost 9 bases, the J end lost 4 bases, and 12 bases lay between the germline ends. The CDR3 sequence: CARNRPRETQYF. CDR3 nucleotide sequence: TGTGCCAGGAACAGGCCCCGAGAGACCCAGTACTTC.

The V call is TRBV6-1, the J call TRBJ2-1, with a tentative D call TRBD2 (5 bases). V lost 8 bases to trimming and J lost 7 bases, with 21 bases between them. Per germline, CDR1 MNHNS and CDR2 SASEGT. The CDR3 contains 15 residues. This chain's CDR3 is CASGHTGYNVNEQFF. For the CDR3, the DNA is TGTGCCAGCGGCCACACGGGATATAACGTGAATGAGCAGTTCTTC.

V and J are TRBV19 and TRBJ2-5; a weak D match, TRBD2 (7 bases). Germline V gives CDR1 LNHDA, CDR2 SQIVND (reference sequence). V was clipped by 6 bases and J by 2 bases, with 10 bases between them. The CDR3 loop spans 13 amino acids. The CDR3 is CASRGGGQETQYF. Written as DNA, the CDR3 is TGTGCCAGTAGGGGAGGGGGTCAAGAGACCCAGTACTTC.

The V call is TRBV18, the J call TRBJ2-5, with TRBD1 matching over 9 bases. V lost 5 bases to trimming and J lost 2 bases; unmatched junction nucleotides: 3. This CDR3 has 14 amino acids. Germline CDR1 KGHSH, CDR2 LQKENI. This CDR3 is CASSFGQGQETQYF. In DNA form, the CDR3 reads TGTGCCAGCTCATTTGGACAGGGGCAAGAGACCCAGTACTTC.

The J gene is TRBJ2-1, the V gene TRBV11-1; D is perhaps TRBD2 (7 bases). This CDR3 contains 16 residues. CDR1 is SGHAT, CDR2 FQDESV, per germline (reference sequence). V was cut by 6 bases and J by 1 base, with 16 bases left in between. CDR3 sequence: CASRPRGDMSYNEQFF. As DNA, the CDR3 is TGTGCCAGCAGACCACGGGGGGACATGTCCTACAATGAGCAGTTCTTC.

CDR3 sequence: CASSRPGAYEQYF. The CDR3 DNA sequence: TGTGCCAGCAGCCGGCCAGGGGCGTACGAGCAGTACTTC. V usage is TRBV7-9 and J usage is TRBJ2-7, with D possibly being TRBD1 (6 bases). Germline lookup yields CDR1 SEHNR and CDR2 FQNEAQ (reference sequence). The CDR3 is 13 amino acids. Trimming pared 5 bases from V and 4 bases from J, leaving 12 bases between.

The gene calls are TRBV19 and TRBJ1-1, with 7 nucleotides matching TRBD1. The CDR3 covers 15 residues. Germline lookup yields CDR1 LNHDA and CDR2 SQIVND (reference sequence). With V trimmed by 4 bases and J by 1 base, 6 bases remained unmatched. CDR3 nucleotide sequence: TGTGCCAGTAGTACTGGGGACAGCCGGAACACTGAAGCTTTCTTT. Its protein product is CASSTGDSRNTEAFF.

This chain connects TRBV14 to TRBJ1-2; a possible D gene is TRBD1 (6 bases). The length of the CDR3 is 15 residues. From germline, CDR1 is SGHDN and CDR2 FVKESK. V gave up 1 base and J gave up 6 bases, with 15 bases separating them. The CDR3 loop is CASSQVINGQHGYTF. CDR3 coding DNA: TGTGCCAGCAGCCAAGTGATAAACGGACAGCATGGCTACACCTTC.

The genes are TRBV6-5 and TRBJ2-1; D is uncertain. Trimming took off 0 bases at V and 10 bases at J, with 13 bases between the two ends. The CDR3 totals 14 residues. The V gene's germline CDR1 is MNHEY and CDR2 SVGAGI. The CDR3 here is CASSYSETSREQFF. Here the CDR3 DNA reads TGTGCCAGCAGTTACTCGGAGACCTCTAGGGAGCAGTTCTTC.

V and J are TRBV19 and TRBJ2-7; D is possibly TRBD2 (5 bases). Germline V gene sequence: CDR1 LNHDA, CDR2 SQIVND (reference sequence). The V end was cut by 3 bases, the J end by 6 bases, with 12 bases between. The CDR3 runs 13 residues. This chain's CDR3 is CASSIGERGEQYF. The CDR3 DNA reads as TGTGCCAGTAGTATCGGGGAGCGAGGCGAGCAGTACTTC.

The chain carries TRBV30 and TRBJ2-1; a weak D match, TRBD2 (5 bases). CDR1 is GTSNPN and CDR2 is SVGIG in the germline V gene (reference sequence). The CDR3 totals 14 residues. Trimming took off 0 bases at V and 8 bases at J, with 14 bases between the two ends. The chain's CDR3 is CAWSVGGSLHEQFF. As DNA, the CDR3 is TGTGCCTGGAGTGTAGGTGGGAGCCTACATGAGCAGTTCTTC.

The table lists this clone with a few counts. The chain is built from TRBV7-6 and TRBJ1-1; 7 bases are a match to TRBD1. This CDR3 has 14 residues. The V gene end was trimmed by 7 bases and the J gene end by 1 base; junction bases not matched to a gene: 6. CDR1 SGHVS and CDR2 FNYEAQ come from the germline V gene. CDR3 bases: TGTGCCAGCATCAAAGACAGGGCGAACACTGAAGCTTTCTTT. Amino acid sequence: CASIKDRANTEAFF.

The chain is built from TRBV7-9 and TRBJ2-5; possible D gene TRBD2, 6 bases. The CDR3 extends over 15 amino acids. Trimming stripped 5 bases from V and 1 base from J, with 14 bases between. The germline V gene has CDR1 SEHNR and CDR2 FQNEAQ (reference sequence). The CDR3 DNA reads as TGTGCCAGCAGCCCGGGAGCGGGCAGCCAAGAGACCCAGTACTTC. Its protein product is CASSPGAGSQETQYF.

The CDR3 DNA reads TGTGCCAGCAGCTTGCGGCCTAGCGGAGGGGTGGATACGCAGTATTTT. Translation gives CASSLRPSGGVDTQYF. J is TRBJ2-3 and V is TRBV7-8; 7 bases line up with TRBD2. J lost 6 bases, V lost 3 bases, and 12 bases had no gene match. CDR1 is SGHVS, CDR2 FQNEAQ, per germline. The CDR3 is 16 amino acids.

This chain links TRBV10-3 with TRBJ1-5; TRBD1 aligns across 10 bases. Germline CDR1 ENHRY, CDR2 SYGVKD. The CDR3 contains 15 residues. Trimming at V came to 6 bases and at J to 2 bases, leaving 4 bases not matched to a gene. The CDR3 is CAISRDRGGNQPQHF. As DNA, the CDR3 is TGTGCCATCAGCAGGGACAGGGGAGGCAATCAGCCCCAGCATTTT.

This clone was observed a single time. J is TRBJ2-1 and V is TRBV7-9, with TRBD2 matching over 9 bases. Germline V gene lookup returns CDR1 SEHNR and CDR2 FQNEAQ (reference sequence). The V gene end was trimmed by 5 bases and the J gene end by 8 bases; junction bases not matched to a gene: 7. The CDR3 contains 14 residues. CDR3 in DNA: TGTGCCAGCAGCCCCGAAGCGGGGGGCGATGAGCAGTTCTTC. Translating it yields CASSPEAGGDEQFF.

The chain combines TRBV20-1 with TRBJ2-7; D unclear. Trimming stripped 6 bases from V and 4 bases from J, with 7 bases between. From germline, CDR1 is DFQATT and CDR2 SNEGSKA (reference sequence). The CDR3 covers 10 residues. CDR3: CSALLYEQYF. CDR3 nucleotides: TGCAGTGCCCTTCTTTACGAGCAGTACTTC.

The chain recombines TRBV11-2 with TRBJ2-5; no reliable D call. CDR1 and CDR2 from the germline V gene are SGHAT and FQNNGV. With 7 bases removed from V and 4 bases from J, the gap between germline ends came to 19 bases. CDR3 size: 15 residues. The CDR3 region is CASKIHVGARETQYF. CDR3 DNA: TGTGCCAGCAAAATCCACGTCGGAGCACGAGAGACCCAGTACTTC.

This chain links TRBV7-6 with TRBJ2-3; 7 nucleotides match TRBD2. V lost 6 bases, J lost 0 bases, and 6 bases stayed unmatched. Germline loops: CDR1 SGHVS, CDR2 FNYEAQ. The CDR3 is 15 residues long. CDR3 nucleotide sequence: TGTGCCAGCAGTACACTAGCGCAAAGCACAGATACGCAGTATTTT. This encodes CASSTLAQSTDTQYF.

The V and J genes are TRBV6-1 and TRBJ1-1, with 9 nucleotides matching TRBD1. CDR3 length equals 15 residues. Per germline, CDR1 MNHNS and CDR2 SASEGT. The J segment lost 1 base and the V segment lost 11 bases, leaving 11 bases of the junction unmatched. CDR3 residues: CAGKTGGRGNTEAFF. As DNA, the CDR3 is TGTGCCGGCAAAACAGGGGGCAGGGGGAACACTGAAGCTTTCTTT.

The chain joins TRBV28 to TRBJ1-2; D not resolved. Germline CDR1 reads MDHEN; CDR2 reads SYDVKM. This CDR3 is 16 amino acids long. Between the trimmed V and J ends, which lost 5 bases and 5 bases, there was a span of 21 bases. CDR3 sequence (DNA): TGTGCCAGCAGTCCCACTCGACAAGTAAATTTATATGGCTACACCTTC. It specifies CASSPTRQVNLYGYTF.

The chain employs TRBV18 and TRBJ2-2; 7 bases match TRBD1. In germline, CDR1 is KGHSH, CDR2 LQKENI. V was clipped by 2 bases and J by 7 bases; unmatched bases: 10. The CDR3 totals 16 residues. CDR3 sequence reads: CASSPDRELVLGELFF. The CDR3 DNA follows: TGTGCCAGCTCACCAGACAGGGAGTTGGTCCTCGGGGAGCTGTTTTTT.